This entry lists 27 T cell receptor beta chains sequenced from one sample in a study of blood T cell repertoires in COVID-19. The method was immunoSEQ multiplex PCR; TCRdb's version includes in-frame clones alone and lacks a portion of them. The sample holds 100,000 to 110,000 clones, just over 85% seen once. Material: peripheral blood. The receptors were gathered from a human donor in a cohort sampled during active COVID-19.

This chain joins TRBV5-1 and TRBJ1-1, with D hard to call. The germline V and J ends were trimmed by 0 bases and 3 bases, with 15 bases remaining between them. The CDR3 spans 16 residues. Germline V gives CDR1 SGHRS, CDR2 YFSETQ. The CDR3, as DNA: TGCGCCAGCAGCTTGGCCACCGTCGGGGTGGACACTGAAGCTTTCTTT. It codes for CASSLATVGVDTEAFF.

The rearrangement uses TRBV14 and TRBJ1-4; D is uncertain. The V gene's germline CDR1 is SGHDN and CDR2 FVKESK. V shed 1 base and J shed 5 bases, with 5 bases lying between them. The CDR3 is 13 amino acids. CDR3 loop: CASSQGQNEKLFF. Written as DNA, the CDR3 is TGTGCCAGCAGCCAAGGTCAAAATGAAAAACTGTTTTTT.

The gene calls are TRBV21-1 and TRBJ1-1; TRBD1 was called by the table and not checked on the DNA. TRBV21-1 corresponds to a pseudogene. The CDR3 loop spans 14 amino acids. CDR3 protein: CASFIHQDRNEAFF. The CDR3, as DNA: TGTGCCAGCTTTATTCACCAGGACAGGAATGAAGCTTTCTTT.

This clone was seen just once. This sequence joins TRBV28 and TRBJ2-1; 7 positions agree with TRBD1. Per germline, CDR1 MDHEN and CDR2 SYDVKM. V was pared by 5 bases and J by 1 base, with 8 bases of the junction left unmatched. The CDR3 runs 16 residues. CDR3 residues: CASSAMTGSSYNEQFF. In DNA form, the CDR3 reads TGTGCCAGCAGTGCAATGACAGGGTCGTCCTACAATGAGCAGTTCTTC.

The J gene is TRBJ2-1, the V gene TRBV24-1; 9 bases agree with TRBD2. V was clipped by 3 bases and J by 5 bases; unmatched bases: 7. CDR1 KGHDR and CDR2 SFDVKD come from the germline V gene. The CDR3 consists of 16 residues. The CDR3 sequence: CATSDPGLAPNNEQFF. DNA for the CDR3: TGTGCCACCAGTGATCCTGGACTAGCGCCTAACAATGAGCAGTTCTTC.

This chain connects TRBV27 to TRBJ1-1, with D possibly being TRBD1 (6 bases). Trimming left V 1 base short and J 11 bases short, with 14 bases between. The germline CDR1 and CDR2 sequences are MNHEY and SMNVEV (reference sequence). The CDR3 consists of 13 residues. The CDR3, as DNA: TGTGCCAGCAGTTTATACAGGGCCGGCCGGGCTTTCTTT. Translated: CASSLYRAGRAFF.

The chain couples TRBV6-5 to TRBJ2-7; 9 bases are a match to TRBD1. CDR3 length: 14 residues. CDR1 is MNHEY and CDR2 is SVGAGI in the germline V gene. Losses at the gene ends were 7 bases for V and 1 base for J; bases not matched to a gene: 5. The CDR3 loop reads CASIRDRASYEQYF. The CDR3 coding sequence is TGTGCCAGCATTCGGGACAGGGCTTCCTACGAGCAGTACTTC.

The chain carries TRBV28 and TRBJ2-7; tentative D call: TRBD1 (6 bases). Germline V gene data show CDR1 as MDHEN and CDR2 as SYDVKM. CDR3 length: 14 amino acids. The ends were cut back, 2 bases at V and 6 bases at J, with 14 bases in the middle. In DNA, the CDR3 is TGTGCCAGCAGTTTACAAGGGGACAAGCTCGAGCAGTACTTC. Translated, it gives CASSLQGDKLEQYF.

This clone was recorded a few times. This sequence joins TRBV10-3 and TRBJ2-1; 7 positions match TRBD2. With V trimmed by 10 bases and J by 6 bases, 6 bases remained unmatched. The CDR3 consists of 12 residues. Germline assignment: CDR1 ENHRY and CDR2 SYGVKD. CDR3 amino acids: CATAGNGNEQFF. DNA for the CDR3: TGTGCCACAGCGGGAAACGGCAATGAGCAGTTCTTC.

This clone was seen more than once but under ten times. The same CDR3 arises from other DNA sequences in this sample as well. V gene TRBV5-1 combines with J gene TRBJ2-7; no clear D gene. Germline V gene lookup returns CDR1 SGHRS and CDR2 YFSETQ. The V and J ends lost 2 bases and 2 bases respectively, with 8 bases between them. The CDR3 runs 13 residues. The CDR3 DNA follows: TGCGCCAGCAGCTTACGGGTCGCCTACGAGCAGTACTTC. This sequence encodes CASSLRVAYEQYF. The whole variable domain, filled in from reference TRBV5-1 and TRBJ2-7, reads KAGVTQTPRYLIKTRGQQVTLSCSPISGHRSVSWYQQTPGQGLQFLFEYFSETQRNKGNFPGRFSGRQFSNSRSEMNVSTLELGDSALYLCASSLRVAYEQYFGPGTRLTVT.

This clone was counted once. This sequence joins TRBV5-5 and TRBJ2-7; 12 bases agree with TRBD2. From germline, CDR1 is SGHKS and CDR2 YYEKEE (reference sequence). Unmatched junction bases numbered 15, after V lost 6 bases and J lost 2 bases. The CDR3 sequence is 18 residues long. DNA for the CDR3: TGTGCCAGCACCCCCGGGGCACTAGCGGGAGGAAGGGCCTACGAGCAGTACTTC. Its protein product is CASTPGALAGGRAYEQYF.

The chain recombines TRBV28 with TRBJ2-5; D might be TRBD2 (6 bases). Germline V gene lookup returns CDR1 MDHEN and CDR2 SYDVKM. There are 19 residues in the CDR3. The V end was cut by 6 bases, the J end by 5 bases, with 31 bases between. The CDR3 is CASSPLGSPSATPAETQYF. The CDR3 DNA reads as TGTGCCAGCAGCCCACTCGGGAGCCCTTCAGCGACGCCGGCGGAGACCCAGTACTTC.

This chain joins TRBV7-9 and TRBJ2-7; D call uncertain. Germline V gives CDR1 SEHNR, CDR2 FQNEAQ (reference sequence). V shed 5 bases and J shed 0 bases, with 11 bases lying between them. The CDR3 extends over 14 amino acids. The CDR3, as DNA: TGTGCCAGCAGCCCCCCACCAGACTCCTACGAGCAGTACTTC. Encoded protein: CASSPPPDSYEQYF. Complete variable domain (other parts from reference TRBV7-9 and TRBJ2-7): DTGVSQNPRHKITKRGQNVTFRCDPISEHNRLYWYRQTLGQGPEFLTYFQNEAQLEKSRLLSDRFSAERPKGSFSTLEIQRTEQGDSAMYLCASSPPPDSYEQYFGPGTRLTVT.

V and J are TRBV6-1 and TRBJ1-5, with a weak D call TRBD1 (5 bases). V was cut by 3 bases and J by 0 bases, with 21 bases left in between. CDR1 MNHNS and CDR2 SASEGT come from the germline V gene. The length of the CDR3 is 19 residues. The CDR3 is CASSDEWGRVGYSNQPQHF. CDR3 sequence (DNA): TGTGCCAGCAGTGACGAGTGGGGCAGGGTGGGATATAGCAATCAGCCCCAGCATTTT.

Concerning this clone: Mismatch with germline at one junction end may stem from a read error. The chain recombines TRBV4-1 with TRBJ2-7; TRBD1 aligns across 8 bases. CDR1 is MGHRA, CDR2 YSYEKL, per germline. This CDR3 region has 14 residues. The CDR3: CASNQNTGGYEQYF. As DNA, the CDR3 is TGCGCCAGCAACCAAAATACAGGGGGTTACGAGCAGTACTTC.

In its sample, this clone was seen once. This chain joins TRBV11-2 and TRBJ1-6, with D uncertain. The germline gives CDR1 SGHAT, CDR2 FQNNGV. This CDR3 contains 13 residues. The ends were cut back, 1 base at V and 8 bases at J, with 6 bases in the middle. The CDR3 is CASSLVPDSPLHF. The CDR3 DNA is TGTGCCAGCAGCTTAGTACCGGATTCACCCCTCCACTTT. Combining the CDR3 with reference TRBV11-2 and TRBJ1-6 gives the whole variable domain EAGVAQSPRYKIIEKRQSVAFWCNPISGHATLYWYQQILGQGPKLLIQFQNNGVVDDSQLPKDRFSAERLKGVDSTLKIQPAKLEDSAVYLCASSLVPDSPLHFGNGTRLTVT.

The chain has TRBV4-2 and TRBJ2-5; perhaps TRBD2 as D (6 bases). CDR3 length: 13 residues. V lost 0 bases and J 5 bases, leaving 7 bases between the germline ends. CDR1 and CDR2 from the germline V gene are LGHNA and YNFKEQ. The CDR3 reads CASSQDAGETQYF. The CDR3 DNA reads TGTGCCAGCAGCCAAGATGCGGGGGAGACCCAGTACTTC.

The V gene is TRBV6-5, the J gene TRBJ1-5; a weak D match, TRBD1 (5 bases). The germline V and J ends were trimmed by 4 bases and 2 bases, with 15 bases remaining between them. The CDR3 has 16 residues. Germline V lookup: CDR1 MNHEY, CDR2 SVGAGI. CDR3 sequence: CASSSIGGAGNQPQHF. The CDR3 bases are TGTGCCAGCAGTTCGATCGGAGGGGCCGGCAATCAGCCCCAGCATTTT.

The chain uses TRBV28 and TRBJ2-7; TRBD1 agrees at 7 bases. The germline V gene has CDR1 MDHEN and CDR2 SYDVKM. J gave up 2 bases and V 5 bases, and 9 bases lay outside the gene matches. This CDR3 spans 15 amino acids. The CDR3 nucleotides read TGTGCCAGCAGTACCTCTCGGACAGGCGCCTACGAGCAGTACTTC. Encoded protein: CASSTSRTGAYEQYF.

This sequence joins TRBV6-1 and TRBJ2-1, with D tentatively TRBD2 (6 bases). Germline assignment: CDR1 MNHNS and CDR2 SASEGT. V lost 2 bases, J lost 0 bases, and 11 bases lay in between. The CDR3 consists of 16 residues. CDR3 in DNA: TGTGCCAGCAGTGAATATGGCGGGATCTCCTACAATGAGCAGTTCTTC. This encodes CASSEYGGISYNEQFF.

V and J are TRBV14 and TRBJ2-7; D may be TRBD1 (6 bases). The CDR3 length is 17 residues. Germline V gene data show CDR1 as SGHDN and CDR2 as FVKESK. Trimming removed 4 bases from V and 2 bases from J, with 21 bases in between. Written as DNA, the CDR3 is TGTGCCAGCAGCCCATTTAGGGGTACAGGGCTAACCTACGAGCAGTACTTC. This codes for CASSPFRGTGLTYEQYF.

This rearrangement joins TRBV3-1 (or the pseudogene TRBV3-2) to TRBJ1-1; maybe TRBD1 (5 bases). CDR3 size: 14 residues. The germline V gene has CDR1 LGHDT and CDR2 YNNKEL (reference sequence). With 3 bases removed from V and 0 bases from J, the gap between germline ends came to 8 bases. The CDR3 bases are TGTGCCAGCAGCCACGGGGGGGTGAACACTGAAGCTTTCTTT. Translated: CASSHGGVNTEAFF.

This clone was seen only a few times. This sequence joins TRBV6-5 and TRBJ2-5; tentative D call: TRBD1 (6 bases). V was clipped by 5 bases and J by 3 bases, with 13 bases between them. CDR1 and CDR2 (germline): MNHEY, SVGAGI. This CDR3 region has 14 residues. The CDR3 nucleotides read TGTGCCAGCAGTCCTCGCACAGGGAAAGAGACCCAGTACTTC. Translating it yields CASSPRTGKETQYF.

The chain links TRBV6-5 to TRBJ2-1; D uncertain. CDR1 is MNHEY, CDR2 SVGAGI, per germline. The CDR3 is 13 residues long. V was pared by 2 bases and J by 9 bases, with 11 bases between. The CDR3, as DNA: TGTGCCAGCAGTTACGAGCCCCACTTTGAGCAGTTCTTC. This gives the protein CASSYEPHFEQFF.

This clone was observed once. This chain links TRBV5-1 with TRBJ2-1; D unresolved. V dropped 0 bases and J dropped 2 bases, with 6 bases sitting between them. CDR1 is SGHRS and CDR2 is YFSETQ in the germline V gene. The CDR3 is 14 residues long. The CDR3 spells CASSLDPAYNEQFF. The CDR3 bases are TGCGCCAGCAGCTTGGATCCCGCCTACAATGAGCAGTTCTTC.

This clone has only one observation. The rearrangement links TRBV5-4 to TRBJ1-2; 8 bases align to TRBD1. Trimming took 1 base from V and 4 from J; bases not matched to a gene: 3. This CDR3 has 14 amino acids. In germline, CDR1 is SGHNT, CDR2 YYREEE (reference sequence). The CDR3 coding sequence is TGTGCCAGCAGCTTGTTTGGACAGGGCTATGGCTACACCTTC. Its translation is CASSLFGQGYGYTF.

This sequence joins TRBV27 and TRBJ1-2; D gene uncertain. The CDR3 runs to 13 residues. Germline CDR1 reads MNHEY; CDR2 reads SMNVEV (reference sequence). Trimming pared 5 bases from V and 4 bases from J, leaving 11 bases between. DNA of the CDR3: TGTGCCAGCAGTCCTACAGAATCCTATGGCTACACCTTC. Its protein product is CASSPTESYGYTF.